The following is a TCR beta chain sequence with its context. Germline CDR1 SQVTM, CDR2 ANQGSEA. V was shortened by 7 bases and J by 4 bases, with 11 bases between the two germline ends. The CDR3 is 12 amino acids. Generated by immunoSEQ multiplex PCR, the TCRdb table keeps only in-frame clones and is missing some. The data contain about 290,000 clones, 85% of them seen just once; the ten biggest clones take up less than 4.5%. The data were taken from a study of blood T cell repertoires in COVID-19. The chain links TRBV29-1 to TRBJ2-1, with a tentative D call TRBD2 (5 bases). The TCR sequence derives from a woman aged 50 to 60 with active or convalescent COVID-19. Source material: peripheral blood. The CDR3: CSATLGYNEQFF. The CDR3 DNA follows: TGCAGCGCGACACTAGGGTACAATGAGCAGTTCTTC.